The 10 T cell receptor beta chains reported below all come from one sample, sequenced in a study of CD8 T cells in Susac syndrome. After extraction with the RNeasy kit, roughly 0.45 to 1 ug of the RNA was reverse transcribed using random hexamers. TCRdb fed the immunoSEQ multiplex PCR reads into MiXCR, producing one record per CDR3 protein. The table has 200,000 to 250,000 distinct CDR3 sequences, 95% seen once. The source material was CD4+ T cells from PBMCs. Receptors were obtained from a human donor with multiple sclerosis.

The chain joins TRBV7-3 to TRBJ1-2; D uncertain. The CDR3 is made up of 14 amino acids. V was cut by 3 bases and J by 4 bases, with 12 bases left in between. CDR1 SGHTA and CDR2 FQGTGA come from the germline V gene. The CDR3 reads CASSLGTTGYGYTF. Written as DNA, the CDR3 is TGTGCCAGCAGCTTGGGCACAACTGGCTATGGCTACACCTTC.

This chain links TRBV3-1 with TRBJ1-1, with D uncertain. Germline V gene sequence: CDR1 LGHDT, CDR2 YNNKEL (reference sequence). The germline V and J ends were trimmed by 2 bases and 8 bases, with 12 bases remaining between them. There are 13 residues in the CDR3. The CDR3 loop reads CASSQLSGPEAFF. The CDR3 coding sequence is TGTGCCAGCAGCCAACTCTCCGGGCCAGAAGCTTTCTTT. Using reference TRBV3-1 and TRBJ1-1 for the parts outside the CDR3, the full variable domain is DTAVSQTPKYLVTQMGNDKSIKCEQNLGHDTMYWYKQDSKKFLKIMFSYNNKELIINETVPNRFSPKSPDKAHLNLHINSLELGDSAVYFCASSQLSGPEAFFGQGTRLTVV.

This chain links TRBV27 with TRBJ1-2, with D possibly TRBD1 on 5 matching bases. With 6 bases removed from V and 6 bases from J, the gap between germline ends came to 23 bases. CDR3 size: 16 residues. Germline-derived CDR1 and CDR2 are MNHEY and SMNVEV (reference sequence). CDR3 in DNA: TGTGCCAGCAGCCTCTACCGGGGACGGGACTGGGATGGCTACACCTTC. This translates into CASSLYRGRDWDGYTF.

The CDR3 region is CASSWDRGNSQPQHF. CDR3 sequence (DNA): TGTGCCAGCAGTTGGGACAGGGGGAATTCTCAGCCCCAGCATTTT. V gene TRBV12-3 or TRBV12-4 combines with J gene TRBJ1-5, with 11 bases aligning to TRBD1. This CDR3 contains 15 residues. The junction had 5 bases not matched to a gene; V was cut back by 4 bases and J by 6 bases.

The genes are TRBV28 and TRBJ2-5; 9 bases match TRBD1. The V gene's germline CDR1 is MDHEN and CDR2 SYDVKM. Trimming at V came to 6 bases and at J to 4 bases, leaving 3 bases not matched to a gene. The CDR3 length is 13 residues. Here the CDR3 DNA reads TGTGCCAGCAGGCGGACAGGGGTAGAGACCCAGTACTTC. The encoded protein is CASRRTGVETQYF.

The chain carries TRBV5-1 and TRBJ1-2; D is unresolved. The V end lost 1 base, the J end lost 1 base, and 8 bases lay between the germline ends. Germline V gives CDR1 SGHRS, CDR2 YFSETQ. The CDR3 length is 14 residues. As DNA, the CDR3 is TGCGCCAGCAGCTTGACCGGGCTTAACTATGGCTACACCTTC. It codes for CASSLTGLNYGYTF. The complete variable domain, with remaining parts taken from reference TRBV5-1 and TRBJ1-2, reads KAGVTQTPRYLIKTRGQQVTLSCSPISGHRSVSWYQQTPGQGLQFLFEYFSETQRNKGNFPGRFSGRQFSNSRSEMNVSTLELGDSALYLCASSLTGLNYGYTFGSGTRLTVV.

V usage is TRBV3-1 and J usage is TRBJ1-4, with D possibly matching TRBD1 (5 bases). Germline V gene lookup returns CDR1 LGHDT and CDR2 YNNKEL (reference sequence). The CDR3 loop spans 15 amino acids. Between the trimmed V and J ends, which lost 4 bases and 0 bases, there was a span of 9 bases. In DNA form, the CDR3 reads TGTGCCAGCAGCCCGAGGGGTCCAACTAATGAAAAACTGTTTTTT. It translates to CASSPRGPTNEKLFF.

This clonotype came up once. The gene calls are TRBV3-1 and TRBJ2-7; the D gene is possibly TRBD2 (5 bases). The CDR3 spans 14 residues. Germline V CDR1 and CDR2: LGHDT, YNNKEL (reference sequence). Trimming removed 1 base from V and 6 bases from J, with 13 bases in between. CDR3 in amino acids: CASSQVSPAGEQYF. For the CDR3, the DNA is TGTGCCAGCAGCCAAGTTTCTCCGGCGGGCGAGCAGTACTTC.

This sequence joins TRBV7-9 and TRBJ1-2, with 7 bases identical to TRBD1. J gave up 8 bases and V 0 bases, and 12 bases lay outside the gene matches. Germline V CDR1 and CDR2: SEHNR, FQNEAQ (reference sequence). This CDR3 region has 16 residues. The CDR3 region is CASSLAGDRGVQGYTF. The CDR3 DNA sequence: TGTGCCAGCAGCTTAGCGGGGGACAGAGGGGTGCAAGGCTACACCTTC.

The chain combines TRBV4-1 with TRBJ2-1; D possibly corresponds to TRBD2 (6 bases). The germline CDR1 and CDR2 sequences are MGHRA and YSYEKL. The V gene lost 0 bases and the J gene lost 6 bases, with 18 bases spanning the gap. The CDR3 sequence is 17 residues long. The CDR3 DNA reads as TGCGCCAGCAGCCAAGATTCGATAGCGGCACGGTCCAATGAGCAGTTCTTC. Protein sequence: CASSQDSIAARSNEQFF.